This TCR beta chain is from a study of blood T cell repertoires in COVID-19. About the study: Samples came from the United States, Italy and Spain, spanning acute and convalescent COVID-19. PBMCs, B-cell-depleted T cells, or T cells provided the cDNA or gDNA that made up the material.

Germline V lookup: CDR1 GTSNPN, CDR2 SVGIG (reference sequence). The V and J ends lost 4 bases and 7 bases respectively, with 16 bases between them. There are 13 residues in the CDR3. Study processing details: Nucleated cell number was recorded as an estimate derived from reference gene primer amplification. Repertoires were generated with immunoSEQ multiplex PCR, while TCRdb's copy carries only in-frame clones and drops some. The DNA was the basis for D and trimming; V, J and clone size are from that table. The sample lists around 200,000 clones, 80% to 90% occurring once. The chain combines TRBV30 with TRBJ1-2, with D perhaps TRBD1 (6 bases). Sequencing was carried out using peripheral blood. The clonotype was recovered from a man in his sixties with acute or convalescent COVID-19. The CDR3, as DNA: TGTGCCTGGAATCGGGGGGGCCTCCGTGGCTACACCTTC. This encodes CAWNRGGLRGYTF. Full variable domain (missing parts from reference TRBV30 and TRBJ1-2): SQTIHQWPATLVQPVGSPLSLECTVEGTSNPNLYWYRQAAGRGLQLLFYSVGIGQISSEVPQNLSASRPQDRQFILSSKKLLLSDSGFYLCAWNRGGLRGYTFGSGTRLTVV.